A single sample is the source of the 15 T cell receptor beta chains below, sequenced in a study of graft-versus-host responses after intestinal transplantation. Here immunoSEQ multiplex PCR was the method, and the copy in TCRdb shows in-frame clones only, minus some. The sample carries more than 10,000 clones, approximately 30% recorded once. The sample was alloreactive CD4+ T cells from a mixed lymphocyte reaction culture, taken before transplantation. Described subset: CFSE-low proliferating T cells sorted from roughly six-day pre-transplant mixed lymphocyte reaction (GvH or HvG direction). The source is a human patient who was an organ donor for intestinal transplantation.

The genes are TRBV19 and TRBJ2-7; the match to TRBD2 covers 10 bases. The germline gives CDR1 LNHDA, CDR2 SQIVND (reference sequence). Trimming removed 2 bases from V and 0 bases from J; junction bases left unmatched: 7. This CDR3 is built from 17 residues. The CDR3 here is CASSIPSGGGSSYEQYF. The CDR3, as DNA: TGTGCCAGTAGTATACCTAGCGGGGGAGGAAGCTCCTACGAGCAGTACTTC.

The rearrangement uses TRBV11-2 and TRBJ1-2; D unresolved. With 5 bases removed from V and 2 bases from J, the gap between germline ends came to 12 bases. From germline, CDR1 is SGHAT and CDR2 FQNNGV. This CDR3 has 14 amino acids. CDR3 region: CASSPVASNYGYTF. The CDR3, as DNA: TGTGCCAGCAGCCCGGTCGCAAGCAACTATGGCTACACCTTC. The full variable domain, rest sourced from reference TRBV11-2 and TRBJ1-2, is EAGVAQSPRYKIIEKRQSVAFWCNPISGHATLYWYQQILGQGPKLLIQFQNNGVVDDSQLPKDRFSAERLKGVDSTLKIQPAKLEDSAVYLCASSPVASNYGYTFGSGTRLTVV.

This clone is deemed medium-sized. The CDR3 protein is CASSYSRLGTGGGYTF. DNA of the CDR3: TGTGCCAGCAGTTACTCGAGACTCGGGACAGGGGGTGGCTACACCTTC. The gene calls are TRBV6-5 and TRBJ1-2; 11 bases map to TRBD1. Trimming removed 0 bases from V and 7 bases from J; junction bases left unmatched: 7. The germline gives CDR1 MNHEY, CDR2 SVGAGI. The CDR3 covers 16 residues.

This clone was seen only a few times. The gene calls are TRBV18 and TRBJ1-2; the D gene is possibly TRBD1 (5 bases). The CDR3 runs to 15 residues. The ends were cut back, 3 bases at V and 1 base at J, with 12 bases in the middle. The germline CDR1 and CDR2 sequences are KGHSH and LQKENI. CDR3 in amino acids: CASSPDSLRNYGYTF. In nucleotides, the CDR3 is TGTGCCAGCTCACCCGACAGTCTACGTAACTATGGCTACACCTTC.

This clone is deemed medium-sized. The V gene is TRBV5-1, the J gene TRBJ1-4; TRBD1 is a possible D gene (6 bases). CDR1 is SGHRS, CDR2 YFSETQ, per germline. The V gene lost 1 base and the J gene lost 7 bases, with 11 bases spanning the gap. The length of the CDR3 is 14 residues. CDR3 residues: CASSLTGQGEKLFF. DNA for the CDR3: TGCGCCAGCAGCTTGACAGGGCAGGGTGAAAAACTGTTTTTT.

The V and J genes are TRBV19 and TRBJ1-5; D possibly corresponds to TRBD1 (5 bases). CDR1 and CDR2 from the germline V gene are LNHDA and SQIVND (reference sequence). This CDR3 is 15 amino acids long. Trimming took off 7 bases at V and 0 bases at J, with 13 bases between the two ends. The CDR3 is CASKGRGNSNQPQHF. The DNA of the CDR3 is TGTGCCAGTAAGGGGAGGGGAAATAGCAATCAGCCCCAGCATTTT.

The CDR3: CASSLVLAGIGELFF. CDR3 coding DNA: TGTGCCAGCAGCTTAGTTCTAGCGGGGATAGGGGAGCTGTTTTTT. The chain is built from TRBV11-2 and TRBJ2-2, with TRBD2 identical over 9 bases. The CDR3 sequence is 15 residues long. Looked up from germline, CDR1 is SGHAT and CDR2 is FQNNGV. Losses at the gene ends were 1 base for V and 8 bases for J; bases not matched to a gene: 5.

The V gene is TRBV7-9, the J gene TRBJ1-1; D is unresolved. The CDR3 contains 12 residues. Trimming cost V 3 bases and J 12 bases, with 14 bases left between them. CDR1 and CDR2 (germline): SEHNR, FQNEAQ (reference sequence). CDR3 in DNA: TGTGCCAGCAGCTTGGGTCTAGGAACAACTTTCTTT. This sequence encodes CASSLGLGTTFF.

V usage is TRBV6-5 and J usage is TRBJ2-5, with a weak D call TRBD1 (6 bases). Germline V gene data show CDR1 as MNHEY and CDR2 as SVGAGI. The length of the CDR3 is 13 residues. V lost 7 bases, J lost 5 bases, and 14 bases lay in between. The CDR3: CASTSGAGETQYF. In nucleotides, the CDR3 is TGTGCCAGCACGTCAGGGGCCGGGGAGACCCAGTACTTC.

This clone appeared a few times. The genes are TRBV6-1 and TRBJ2-3, with TRBD2 matching 8 bases. CDR3 length: 15 residues. J lost 3 bases, V lost 7 bases, and 9 bases had no gene match. Germline V CDR1 and CDR2: MNHNS, SASEGT. As DNA, the CDR3 is TGTGCCAGCAAGGTCCTAAGCGGGGGTACAGATACGCAGTATTTT. As protein: CASKVLSGGTDTQYF.

The CDR3 region is CASSQDGTPGTDTQYF. In DNA, the CDR3 is TGTGCCAGCAGCCAAGACGGGACTCCCGGCACAGATACGCAGTATTTT. The V and J genes are TRBV4-2 and TRBJ2-3, with D possibly being TRBD2 (6 bases). Trimming pared 0 bases from V and 1 base from J, leaving 11 bases between. The CDR3 runs 16 residues. Per germline, CDR1 LGHNA and CDR2 YNFKEQ.

V gene TRBV4-1 combines with J gene TRBJ2-7; perhaps TRBD2 as D (6 bases). The CDR3 runs to 14 residues. Trimming shortened V by 0 bases and J by 6 bases, and 12 bases separated the two germline ends. The germline gives CDR1 MGHRA, CDR2 YSYEKL. The DNA of the CDR3 is TGCGCCAGCAGCCAAGAATACCAGGGAGGCGAGCAGTACTTC. Residues: CASSQEYQGGEQYF.

Relative to its sample, this clone is medium-sized (0.01 to 0.1%). The chain uses TRBV19 and TRBJ1-2; no firm D call. V shed 4 bases and J shed 3 bases, with 3 bases lying between them. This CDR3 is built from 11 residues. Germline values: CDR1 LNHDA, CDR2 SQIVND (reference sequence). CDR3 DNA sequence: TGTGCCAGTAGTACGGACTATGGCTACACCTTC. This encodes CASSTDYGYTF.

This rearrangement joins TRBV28 to TRBJ1-2; TRBD1 agrees at 7 bases. Germline-derived CDR1 and CDR2 are MDHEN and SYDVKM. The CDR3 has 14 amino acids. After removal of 3 bases from V and 3 bases from J, the junction contained 4 bases not matched to a gene. The CDR3 spells CASSLLGGYYGYTF. CDR3 sequence (DNA): TGTGCCAGCAGTTTGTTAGGGGGCTACTATGGCTACACCTTC.

The chain uses TRBV6-5 and TRBJ1-6; tentatively, D is TRBD1 (5 bases). The germline V gene has CDR1 MNHEY and CDR2 SVGAGI. Trimming took 6 bases from V and 9 from J, leaving 18 bases between them. The CDR3 contains 15 residues. CDR3: CASSGGVVWGSPLHF. DNA of the CDR3: TGTGCCAGCAGCGGGGGGGTAGTTTGGGGTTCACCCCTCCACTTT.